This TCR beta chain was profiled in a study of cytomegalovirus exposure and HLA in healthy donors. PCR involved 60 Vbeta and 13 Jbeta primers. Sequencing used immunoSEQ multiplex PCR; TCRdb keeps in-frame clones, though not all of them. The sample holds some 150,000 clones, 73% seen once. The sequence came from a human donor in good health. Sequences were obtained from PBMCs.

CDR3 residues: CASSEAAGTNYEQYF. In DNA form, the CDR3 reads TGTGCCAGCAGTGAAGCGGCAGGGACAAACTACGAGCAGTACTTC. The V call is TRBV6-1, the J call TRBJ2-7; possible D gene TRBD1, 6 bases. The CDR3 consists of 15 residues. The V gene lost 0 bases and the J gene lost 3 bases, with 12 bases spanning the gap. Germline V gives CDR1 MNHNS, CDR2 SASEGT.